This entry concerns a single T cell receptor beta chain. Its antigen is undetermined. Trimming took 0 bases from V and 8 from J, leaving 5 bases between them. Germline lookup yields CDR1 LGHNA and CDR2 YNFKEQ. The CDR3 contains 13 residues. This entry belongs to a study of T cell responses to AZD1222 COVID-19 vaccine. Study as a whole: Samples with a second dose at about 4 or about 12 weeks were pooled together. Study outcomes and limitations: Distributed over spike, vaccine-associated CD4 TCRs predominated at 160-218 and 743-854. Spike-specific TCR breadth and depth rose after two AZD1222 doses. Clonal diversity may have been underestimated, and the donors were mostly white British, with more females than males.

Profiling relied on immunoSEQ multiplex PCR, and the TCRdb table lists in-frame clones only, not all of them. Of about 160,000 clones listed, approximately 91% are singletons. This rearrangement joins TRBV4-2 to TRBJ1-6, with D unclear. Sequencing was performed on peripheral blood, taken on day 0 of AZD1222 vaccination. This TCR was recovered from an adult in good health. The CDR3 DNA reads as TGTGCCAGCAGCCAAGATCGAGATTCACCCCTCCACTTT. Amino acid sequence: CASSQDRDSPLHF.